This T cell receptor beta chain was documented in a study of T cell responses to AZD1222 COVID-19 vaccine. Findings and caveats of the study: There were repertoire samples only from the period after the peak T cell response. Mostly white British, mostly female donors; authors suggested clonal diversity may be underestimated.

The method was immunoSEQ multiplex PCR; TCRdb's version includes in-frame clones alone and lacks a portion of them. The data hold about 120,000 clones, with about 92% observed a single time. The CDR3 totals 13 residues. Trimming at V came to 5 bases and at J to 2 bases, leaving 5 bases not matched to a gene. CDR1 and CDR2 from the germline V gene are SQVTM and ANQGSEA. As regards this clone: Its antigen remains unidentified.

The receptor was isolated from an adult in good health. The gene calls are TRBV29-1 and TRBJ2-7; 8 bases agree with TRBD2. The starting material was peripheral blood, obtained on day 0 of AZD1222 vaccination. CDR3 sequence reads: CSVYEGLAYEQYF. The CDR3, as DNA: TGCAGCGTTTACGAGGGACTAGCCTACGAGCAGTACTTC.